This entry describes one TCR beta chain. Its antigen is currently unknown. The sample comes from a study of T cell repertoires in cytomegalovirus infection. About the research overall: CMV epitopes that were recently identified and HLA-C-restricted were used alongside well-studied HLA-B-restricted ones. TCR beta signatures that were public indicated CMV infection and matching HLA type. Study-level findings and limits: The study found HLA-C-restricted CMV-specific TCR beta clonotypes dominating the ex vivo response.

V trimming: 6 bases; J trimming: 8 bases; junction bases outside the gene matches: 11. The length of the CDR3 is 14 residues. From germline, CDR1 is SQVTM and CDR2 ANQGSEA. TCRdb passed the reads through MiXCR, listing each CDR3 protein once. The sample shows roughly 120,000 distinct CDR3 sequences, over 30% of them seen only once. The source material was CD8+ T cells from cultured PBMCs, sampled from culture after CMV antigen stimulation. The receptor was isolated from a human donor in good health (CMV status not recorded). Some clones in this sample may be carry-over from other donors' samples. The chain has TRBV29-1 and TRBJ2-1; 9 bases are shared with TRBD2. CDR3 DNA: TGCAGCGTCCCGTTGGGCGGGGGGGCCGATGAGCAGTTCTTC. As protein: CSVPLGGGADEQFF.